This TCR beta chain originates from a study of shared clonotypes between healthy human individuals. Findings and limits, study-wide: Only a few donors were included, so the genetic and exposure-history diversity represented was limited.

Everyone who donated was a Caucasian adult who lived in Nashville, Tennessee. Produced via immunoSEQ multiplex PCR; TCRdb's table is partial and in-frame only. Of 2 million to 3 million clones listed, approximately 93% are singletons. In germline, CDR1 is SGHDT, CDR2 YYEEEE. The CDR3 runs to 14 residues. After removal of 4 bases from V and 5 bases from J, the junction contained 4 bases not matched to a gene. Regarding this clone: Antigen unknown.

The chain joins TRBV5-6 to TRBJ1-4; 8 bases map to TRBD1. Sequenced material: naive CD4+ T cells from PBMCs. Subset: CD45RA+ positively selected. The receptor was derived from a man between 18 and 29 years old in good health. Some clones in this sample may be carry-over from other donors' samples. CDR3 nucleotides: TGTGCCAGCAGCGGCAGGACAGGGAATGAAAAACTGTTTTTT. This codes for CASSGRTGNEKLFF.